The next 10 T cell receptor beta chains were all read from a single sample in a study of shared clonotypes between healthy human individuals. Clones were sequenced by immunoSEQ multiplex PCR, and TCRdb holds only the in-frame ones, with some missing. The sample records about 2.4 million clones, 90% to 95% being singletons. The specimen was naive CD4+ T cells from PBMCs. Subset denoted: CD45RA+ positively selected. Receptors originate from a man in his late teens or twenties in good health. Some clones in this sample may be carry-over from other donors' samples.

The chain has TRBV6-1 and TRBJ1-5; D unclear. The germline gives CDR1 MNHNS, CDR2 SASEGT. This CDR3 region has 12 residues. Trimming shortened V by 6 bases and J by 5 bases, and 8 bases separated the two germline ends. CDR3 bases: TGTGCCAGCAGCTTTCTAGATCAGCCCCAGCATTTT. Translating it yields CASSFLDQPQHF.

The CDR3 is CASSSGWGTEAFF. CDR3 nucleotides: TGCGCCAGCAGCTCAGGGTGGGGCACTGAAGCTTTCTTT. J is TRBJ1-1 and V is TRBV5-1; the D gene is possibly TRBD1 (5 bases). Germline V gene lookup returns CDR1 SGHRS and CDR2 YFSETQ. The CDR3 loop spans 13 amino acids. Trimming stripped 3 bases from V and 4 bases from J, with 10 bases between.

The chain couples TRBV2 to TRBJ1-2, with 12 nucleotides matching TRBD1. The CDR3 extends over 16 amino acids. The V and J ends lost 6 bases and 2 bases, in that order; junction bases with no gene match: 7. The germline V gene encodes CDR1 SNHLY and CDR2 FYNNEI. CDR3 nucleotide sequence: TGTGCCAGCAGACCCTGGGACAGGGGGCGCAACTATGGCTACACCTTC. Protein sequence: CASRPWDRGRNYGYTF.

As regards this clone: The sample contains more than one DNA sequence encoding this CDR3. The chain combines TRBV6-6 with TRBJ2-5; a possible D gene is TRBD2 (5 bases). V was shortened by 6 bases and J by 5 bases, with 7 bases between the two germline ends. CDR3 length: 11 amino acids. Germline CDR1 and CDR2: MNHNY and SVGAGI (reference sequence). The CDR3 loop reads CASSRGETQYF. The DNA of the CDR3 is TGTGCCAGCAGCAGAGGGGAGACCCAGTACTTC.

Concerning this clone: Other DNA sequences from this sample encode an identical CDR3 as well. This chain connects TRBV30 to TRBJ2-1; D ambiguous. The CDR3 totals 11 residues. Trimming pared 2 bases from V and 8 bases from J, leaving 7 bases between. The germline V gene encodes CDR1 GTSNPN and CDR2 SVGIG (reference sequence). The CDR3 DNA reads as TGTGCCTGGAGTTCTGTCGATGAGCAGTTCTTC. Its protein is CAWSSVDEQFF. The full variable domain, its missing parts supplied by reference TRBV30 and TRBJ2-1, is SQTIHQWPATLVQPVGSPLSLECTVEGTSNPNLYWYRQAAGRGLQLLFYSVGIGQISSEVPQNLSASRPQDRQFILSSKKLLLSDSGFYLCAWSSVDEQFFGPGTRLTVL.

This chain uses TRBV9 with TRBJ2-3; unclear D gene. CDR3 length: 13 residues. The V and J ends lost 5 bases and 7 bases respectively, with 14 bases between them. Germline CDR1 and CDR2: SGDLS and YYNGEE. The CDR3 spells CASSRPGPNTQYF. For the CDR3, the DNA is TGTGCCAGCAGTCGTCCAGGTCCCAATACGCAGTATTTT.

The CDR3 sequence: CASSRDSNEQFF. The CDR3 DNA sequence: TGTGCCAGTAGTCGGGACTCCAATGAGCAGTTCTTC. The chain links TRBV19 to TRBJ2-1, with D perhaps TRBD2 (6 bases). This CDR3 has 12 amino acids. From germline, CDR1 is LNHDA and CDR2 SQIVND (reference sequence). Trimming stripped 5 bases from V and 6 bases from J, with 8 bases between.

This rearrangement joins TRBV30 to TRBJ2-3; D unclear. The CDR3 is 12 amino acids. Trimming removed 3 bases at V and 4 bases at J, with 8 bases between. Germline CDR1 GTSNPN, CDR2 SVGIG (reference sequence). CDR3 DNA: TGTGCCTGGAGGAAAGCCCCAGATACGCAGTATTTT. It translates to CAWRKAPDTQYF.

CDR3 nucleotide sequence: TGTGCCAGCACGGGGCCGTGGGAGGGCTACACCTTC. Protein product: CASTGPWEGYTF. The chain links TRBV6-6 to TRBJ1-2; a possible D gene is TRBD1 (5 bases). Germline CDR1 reads MNHNY; CDR2 reads SVGAGI (reference sequence). There are 12 residues in the CDR3. The germline V and J ends were trimmed by 7 bases and 8 bases, with 14 bases remaining between them.

The genes are TRBV18 and TRBJ1-5, with TRBD1 matching 9 bases. In germline, CDR1 is KGHSH, CDR2 LQKENI. Trimming cost V 1 base and J 5 bases; bases outside gene matches: 3. The CDR3 runs to 15 residues. The DNA for the CDR3 is TGTGCCAGCTCACCACGTCGGACAGGGGATCAGCCCCAGCATTTT. Protein: CASSPRRTGDQPQHF. The full variable domain, completed using reference TRBV18 and TRBJ1-5, is NAGVMQNPRHLVRRRGQEARLRCSPMKGHSHVYWYRQLPEEGLKFMVYLQKENIIDESGMPKERFSAEFPKEGPSILRIQQVVRGDSAAYFCASSPRRTGDQPQHFGDGTRLSIL.